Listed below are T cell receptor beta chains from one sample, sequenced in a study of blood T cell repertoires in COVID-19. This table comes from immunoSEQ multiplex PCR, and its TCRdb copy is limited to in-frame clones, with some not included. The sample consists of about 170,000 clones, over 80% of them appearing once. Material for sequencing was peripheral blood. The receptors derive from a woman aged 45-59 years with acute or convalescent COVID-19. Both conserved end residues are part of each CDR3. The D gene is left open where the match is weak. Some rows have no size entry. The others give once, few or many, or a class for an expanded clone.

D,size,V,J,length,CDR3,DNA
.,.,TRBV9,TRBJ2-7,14,CASSVSPDSYEQYF,TGTGCCAGCAGCGTATCGCCAGACTCCTACGAGCAGTACTTC
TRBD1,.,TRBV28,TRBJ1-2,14,CASSFRGLAGGYTF,TGTGCCAGCAGTTTTAGGGGGCTCGCGGGTGGCTACACCTTC
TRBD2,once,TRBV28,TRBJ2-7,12,CASSLPSGEQYF,TGTGCCAGCAGCTTACCTAGCGGAGAGCAGTACTTC
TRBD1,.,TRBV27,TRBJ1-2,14,CASSLIGGADGYTF,TGTGCCAGCAGTTTAATAGGGGGCGCCGATGGCTACACCTTC
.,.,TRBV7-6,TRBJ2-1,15,CASSFSQGNYNEQFF,TGTGCCAGCAGCTTCTCACAGGGCAATTACAATGAGCAGTTCTTC
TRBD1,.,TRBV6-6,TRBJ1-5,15,CASSYGTASNQPQHF,TGTGCCAGCAGTTACGGGACAGCTAGCAATCAGCCCCAGCATTTT
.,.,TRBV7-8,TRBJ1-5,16,CASSGDSPYSNQPQHF,TGTGCCAGCAGTGGTGACAGTCCTTATAGCAATCAGCCCCAGCATTTT
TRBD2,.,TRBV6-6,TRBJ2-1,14,CASSFLGGYNEQFF,TGTGCCAGCAGTTTCCTCGGGGGGTACAATGAGCAGTTCTTC
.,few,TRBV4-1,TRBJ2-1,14,CASSPQFSYNEQFF,TGCGCCAGCAGCCCCCAATTCTCCTACAATGAGCAGTTCTTC
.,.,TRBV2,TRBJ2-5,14,CASSGGPFGETQYF,TGTGCCAGCAGTGGCGGCCCTTTCGGAGAGACCCAGTACTTC
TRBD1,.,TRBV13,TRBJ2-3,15,CASSDRGYGTDTQYF,TGTGCCAGCAGTGACAGGGGTTACGGCACAGATACGCAGTATTTT
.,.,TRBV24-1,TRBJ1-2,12,CATSDSFYGYTF,TGTGCCACCAGTGATTCCTTTTATGGCTACACCTTC
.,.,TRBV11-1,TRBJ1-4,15,CASSLDHTGNEKLFF,TGTGCCAGCAGCTTAGACCATACAGGGAATGAAAAACTGTTTTTT
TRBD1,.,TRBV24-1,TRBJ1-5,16,CATSDGGRTGIQPQHF,TGTGCCACCAGTGATGGGGGGAGGACAGGGATTCAGCCCCAGCATTTT
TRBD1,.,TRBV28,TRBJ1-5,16,CASSKIGTGTGQPQHF,TGTGCCAGCAGCAAAATCGGGACAGGGACCGGCCAGCCCCAGCATTTT
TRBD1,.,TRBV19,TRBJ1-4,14,CAIPPGQGWEKLFF,TGTGCCATCCCCCCGGGACAGGGGTGGGAAAAACTGTTTTTT
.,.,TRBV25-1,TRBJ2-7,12,CASSERGSEQYF,TGTGCCAGCAGTGAACGGGGATCCGAGCAGTACTTC
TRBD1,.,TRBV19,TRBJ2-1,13,CASSIRQGSEQFF,TGTGCCAGTAGTATTAGACAGGGCAGCGAGCAGTTCTTC
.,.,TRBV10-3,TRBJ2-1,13,CAIEAARSTGKFF,TGTGCCATCGAGGCCGCCCGGAGCACGGGGAAGTTCTTC
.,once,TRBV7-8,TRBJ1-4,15,CASSIREGPNEKLFF,TGTGCCAGCAGCATACGGGAGGGGCCTAATGAAAAACTGTTTTTT
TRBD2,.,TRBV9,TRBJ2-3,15,CASSPRGGSTDTQYF,TGTGCCAGCAGCCCTCGGGGGGGGAGCACAGATACGCAGTATTTT
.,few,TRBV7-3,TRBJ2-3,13,CASSLEGADTQYF,TGTGCCAGCAGCTTGGAAGGAGCAGATACGCAGTATTTT
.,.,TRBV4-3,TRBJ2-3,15,CASSQEDSRTDTQYF,TGCGCCAGCAGCCAAGAGGACAGTCGCACAGATACGCAGTATTTT
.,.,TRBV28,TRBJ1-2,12,CASQGGFYGYTF,TGTGCCAGTCAGGGCGGCTTCTATGGCTACACCTTC
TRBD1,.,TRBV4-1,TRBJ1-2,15,CASSLQQGKSDGYTF,TGCGCCAGCAGCCTCCAACAGGGGAAGTCGGATGGCTACACCTTC
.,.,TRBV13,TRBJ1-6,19,CASSLGITRESSYNSPLHF,TGTGCCAGCAGCTTAGGCATAACCCGAGAGAGCTCCTATAATTCACCCCTCCACTTT
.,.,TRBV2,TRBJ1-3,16,CASTARQSVSGNTIYF,TGTGCCAGCACCGCACGGCAGAGCGTCTCTGGAAACACCATATATTTT
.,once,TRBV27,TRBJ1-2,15,CASSLHPPVTEGYTF,TGTGCCAGCAGTTTACACCCCCCAGTGACTGAGGGCTACACCTTC
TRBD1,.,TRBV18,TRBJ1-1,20,CASSRLRTASTQGVNTEAFF,TGTGCCAGCTCAAGGTTACGGACAGCATCGACTCAGGGGGTGAACACTGAAGCTTTCTTT
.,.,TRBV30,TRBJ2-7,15,CAWEFISGTSLEQYF,TGTGCCTGGGAGTTTATATCTGGGACATCCCTCGAGCAGTACTTC
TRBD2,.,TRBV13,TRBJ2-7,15,CASSDGTSGHYEQYF,TGTGCCAGCAGCGACGGGACTAGCGGACATTACGAGCAGTACTTC
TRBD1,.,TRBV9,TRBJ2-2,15,CASGHRGQATGELFF,TGTGCCAGCGGACACAGGGGGCAGGCCACCGGGGAGCTGTTTTTT
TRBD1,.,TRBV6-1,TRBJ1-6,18,CASSARTGLSSYNSPLHF,TGTGCCAGCAGTGCGAGGACAGGCCTGAGCTCCTATAATTCACCCCTCCACTTT
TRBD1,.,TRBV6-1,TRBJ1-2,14,CASSEDRGLYGYTF,TGTGCCAGCAGTGAAGACAGGGGCCTCTATGGCTACACCTTC
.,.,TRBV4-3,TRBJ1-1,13,CASSQVEATEAFF,TGCGCCAGCAGCCAAGTTGAAGCCACTGAAGCTTTCTTT
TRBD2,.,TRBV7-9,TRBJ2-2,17,CASSPKSGRDNTGELFF,TGTGCCAGCAGCCCGAAGAGCGGGAGAGATAACACCGGGGAGCTGTTTTTT
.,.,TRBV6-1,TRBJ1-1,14,CASSESGMNTEAFF,TGTGCCAGCAGTGAATCAGGGATGAACACTGAAGCTTTCTTT
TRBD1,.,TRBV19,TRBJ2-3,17,CASSIGQGIGITDTQYF,TGTGCCAGTAGTATAGGACAGGGGATTGGTATCACAGATACGCAGTATTTT
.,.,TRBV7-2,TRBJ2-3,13,CASSPRFGDTQYF,TGTGCCAGCAGCCCGAGGTTCGGGGATACGCAGTATTTT
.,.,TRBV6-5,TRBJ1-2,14,CASTGNRQNYGYTF,TGTGCCAGCACTGGAAATAGACAGAACTATGGCTACACCTTC
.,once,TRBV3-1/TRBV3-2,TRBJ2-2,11,CASSHRAELFF,TGTGCCAGCAGCCACCGCGCGGAGCTGTTTTTT
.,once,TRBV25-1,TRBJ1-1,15,CASSEEQGLNTEAFF,TGTGCCAGCAGTGAAGAACAGGGCTTGAACACTGAAGCTTTCTTT
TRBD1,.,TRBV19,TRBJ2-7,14,CASSGTVTLSEQYF,TGTGCCAGTAGTGGGACAGTTACCCTCTCCGAGCAGTACTTC
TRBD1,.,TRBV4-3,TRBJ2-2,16,CASRGGQDPYTGELFF,TGCGCCAGCAGAGGGGGACAGGACCCGTACACCGGGGAGCTGTTTTTT
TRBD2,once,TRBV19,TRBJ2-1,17,CASSIEASGRSYNEQFF,TGTGCCAGTAGTATAGAAGCTAGCGGGCGCTCCTACAATGAGCAGTTCTTC
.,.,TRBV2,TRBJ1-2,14,CASLRDITNYGYTF,TGTGCCAGTTTAAGGGACATTACTAACTATGGCTACACCTTC
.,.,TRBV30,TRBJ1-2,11,CAWSILHGYTF,TGTGCCTGGTCTATTCTCCATGGCTACACCTTC
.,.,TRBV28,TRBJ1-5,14,CASSFGGLRQPQHF,TGTGCCAGCAGCTTCGGGGGGCTAAGACAGCCCCAGCATTTT
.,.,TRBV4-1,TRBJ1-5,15,CASSRTRREHQPQHF,TGCGCCAGCAGCCGGACGAGAAGGGAGCATCAGCCCCAGCATTTT
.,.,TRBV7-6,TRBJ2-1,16,CASSSESSAGYNEQFF,TGTGCCAGCAGCTCTGAGTCGTCGGCGGGTTACAATGAGCAGTTCTTC
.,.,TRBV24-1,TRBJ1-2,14,CATSEQTLTKGYTF,TGTGCCACCTCGGAACAGACCCTCACCAAGGGCTACACCTTC
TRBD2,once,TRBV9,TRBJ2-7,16,CASSDRDHGLAYEQYF,TGTGCCAGCAGCGACCGGGACCATGGACTAGCCTACGAGCAGTACTTC
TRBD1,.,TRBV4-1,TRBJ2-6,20,CASSQEGTGQGWAGANVLTF,TGCGCCAGCAGCCAAGAGGGGACCGGACAGGGCTGGGCTGGGGCCAACGTCCTGACTTTC
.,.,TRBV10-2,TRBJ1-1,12,CASSVINTEAFF,TGCGCCAGCAGTGTCATCAACACTGAAGCTTTCTTT
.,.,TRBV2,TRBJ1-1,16,CASSTSSGTMNTEAFF,TGTGCCAGCAGTACTAGCTCGGGGACTATGAACACTGAAGCTTTCTTT